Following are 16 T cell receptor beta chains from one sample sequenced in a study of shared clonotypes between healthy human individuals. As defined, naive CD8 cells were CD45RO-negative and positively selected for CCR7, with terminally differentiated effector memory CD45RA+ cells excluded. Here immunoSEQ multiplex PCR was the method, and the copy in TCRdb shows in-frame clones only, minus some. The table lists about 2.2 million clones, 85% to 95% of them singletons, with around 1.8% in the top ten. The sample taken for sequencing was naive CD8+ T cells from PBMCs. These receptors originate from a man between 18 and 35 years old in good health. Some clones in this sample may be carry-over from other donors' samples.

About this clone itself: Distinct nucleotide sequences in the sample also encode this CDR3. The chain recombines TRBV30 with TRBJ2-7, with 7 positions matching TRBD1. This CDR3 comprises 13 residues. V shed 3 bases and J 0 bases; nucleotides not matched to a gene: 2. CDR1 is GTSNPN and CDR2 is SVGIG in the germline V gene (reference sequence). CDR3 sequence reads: CAWSDRVSYEQYF. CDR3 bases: TGTGCCTGGAGCGACAGGGTCTCCTACGAGCAGTACTTC. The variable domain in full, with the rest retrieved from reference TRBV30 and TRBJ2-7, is SQTIHQWPATLVQPVGSPLSLECTVEGTSNPNLYWYRQAAGRGLQLLFYSVGIGQISSEVPQNLSASRPQDRQFILSSKKLLLSDSGFYLCAWSDRVSYEQYFGPGTRLTVT.

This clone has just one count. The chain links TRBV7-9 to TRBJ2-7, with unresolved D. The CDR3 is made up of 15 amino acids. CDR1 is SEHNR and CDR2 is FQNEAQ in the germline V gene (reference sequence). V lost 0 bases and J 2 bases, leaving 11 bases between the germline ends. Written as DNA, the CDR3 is TGTGCCAGCAGCTTAGCAGGCCGGGCCGCCTACGAGCAGTACTTC. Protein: CASSLAGRAAYEQYF. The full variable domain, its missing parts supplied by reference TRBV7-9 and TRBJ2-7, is DTGVSQNPRHKITKRGQNVTFRCDPISEHNRLYWYRQTLGQGPEFLTYFQNEAQLEKSRLLSDRFSAERPKGSFSTLEIQRTEQGDSAMYLCASSLAGRAAYEQYFGPGTRLTVT.

This chain's CDR3 is CASSRVGRGGESYGYTF. Written as DNA, the CDR3 is TGTGCCAGCAGTCGGGTTGGGCGCGGCGGCGAAAGCTATGGCTACACCTTC. V usage is TRBV28 and J usage is TRBJ1-2; D is uncertain. Looked up from germline, CDR1 is MDHEN and CDR2 is SYDVKM. The CDR3 totals 17 residues. Trimming cost V 5 bases and J 4 bases, with 23 bases left between them.

The CDR3 spells CASTGGALQETQYF. Here the CDR3 DNA reads TGTGCCAGCACCGGCGGTGCTCTACAAGAGACCCAGTACTTC. The chain couples TRBV7-2 to TRBJ2-5; D ambiguous. The V gene's germline CDR1 is SGHTA and CDR2 FQGNSA. Trimming removed 7 bases at V and 2 bases at J, with 14 bases between. The CDR3 spans 14 residues. The whole variable domain, filled in from reference TRBV7-2 and TRBJ2-5, reads GAGVSQSPSNKVTEKGKDVELRCDPISGHTALYWYRQSLGQGLEFLIYFQGNSAPDKSGLPSDRFSAERTGGSVSTLTIQRTQQEDSAVYLCASTGGALQETQYFGPGTRLLVL.

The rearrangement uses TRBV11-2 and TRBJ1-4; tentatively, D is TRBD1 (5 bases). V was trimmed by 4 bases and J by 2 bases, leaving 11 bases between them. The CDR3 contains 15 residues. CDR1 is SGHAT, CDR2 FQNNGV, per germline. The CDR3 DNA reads TGTGCCAGCAGCTCCCGGGGGGGGACTAATGAAAAACTGTTTTTT. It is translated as CASSSRGGTNEKLFF. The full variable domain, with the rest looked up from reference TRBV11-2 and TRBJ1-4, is EAGVAQSPRYKIIEKRQSVAFWCNPISGHATLYWYQQILGQGPKLLIQFQNNGVVDDSQLPKDRFSAERLKGVDSTLKIQPAKLEDSAVYLCASSSRGGTNEKLFFGSGTQLSVL.

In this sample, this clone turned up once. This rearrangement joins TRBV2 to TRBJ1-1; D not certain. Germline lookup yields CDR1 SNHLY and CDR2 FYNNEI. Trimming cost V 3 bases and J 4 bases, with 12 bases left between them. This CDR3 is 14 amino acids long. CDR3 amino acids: CASSEILFSTEAFF. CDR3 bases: TGTGCCAGCAGTGAGATCCTTTTTAGCACTGAAGCTTTCTTT.

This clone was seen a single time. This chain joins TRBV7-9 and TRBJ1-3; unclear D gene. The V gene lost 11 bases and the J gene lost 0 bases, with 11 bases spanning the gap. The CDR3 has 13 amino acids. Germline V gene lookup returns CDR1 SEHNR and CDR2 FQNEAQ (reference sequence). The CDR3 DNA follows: TGTGCCGGAGACCTATCCTCTGGAAACACCATATATTTT. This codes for CAGDLSSGNTIYF.

The CDR3 region is CASGAGFSSSYEQYF. Written as DNA, the CDR3 is TGTGCCAGCGGGGCAGGTTTTAGCAGCTCCTACGAGCAGTACTTC. The genes are TRBV6-1 and TRBJ2-7; D possibly corresponds to TRBD1 (5 bases). Trimming shortened V by 8 bases and J by 0 bases, and 17 bases separated the two germline ends. Germline CDR1 MNHNS, CDR2 SASEGT. The CDR3 is 15 residues long.

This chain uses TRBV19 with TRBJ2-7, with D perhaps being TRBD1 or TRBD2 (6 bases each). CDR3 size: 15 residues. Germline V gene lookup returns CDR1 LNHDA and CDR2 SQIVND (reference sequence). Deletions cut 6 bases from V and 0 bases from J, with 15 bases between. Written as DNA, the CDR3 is TGTGCCAGTAGAAAGGGGGGAGCGAGCTCCTACGAGCAGTACTTC. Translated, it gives CASRKGGASSYEQYF.

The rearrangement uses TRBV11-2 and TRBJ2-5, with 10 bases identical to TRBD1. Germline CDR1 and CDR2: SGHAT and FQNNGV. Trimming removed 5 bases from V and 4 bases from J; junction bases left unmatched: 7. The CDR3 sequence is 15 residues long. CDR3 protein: CASSPSGTGAETQYF. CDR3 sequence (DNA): TGTGCCAGCAGCCCCTCCGGGACAGGGGCAGAGACCCAGTACTTC.

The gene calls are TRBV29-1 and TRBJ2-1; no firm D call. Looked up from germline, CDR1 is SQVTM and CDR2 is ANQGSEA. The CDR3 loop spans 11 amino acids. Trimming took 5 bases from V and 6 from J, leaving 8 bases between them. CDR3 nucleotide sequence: TGCAGCGTTCAGCCGGGCAATGAGCAGTTCTTC. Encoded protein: CSVQPGNEQFF.

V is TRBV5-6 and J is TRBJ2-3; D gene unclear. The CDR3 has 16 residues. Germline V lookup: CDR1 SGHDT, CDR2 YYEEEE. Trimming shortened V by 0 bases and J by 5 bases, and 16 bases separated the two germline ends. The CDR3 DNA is TGTGCCAGCAGCTTGGACCGCATGGGAACATTAGATACGCAGTATTTT. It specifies CASSLDRMGTLDTQYF.

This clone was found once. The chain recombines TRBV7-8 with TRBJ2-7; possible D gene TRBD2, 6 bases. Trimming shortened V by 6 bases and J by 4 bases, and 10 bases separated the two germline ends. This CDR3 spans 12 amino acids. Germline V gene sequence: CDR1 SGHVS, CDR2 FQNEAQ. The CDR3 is CASRAGPYEQYF. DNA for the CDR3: TGTGCCAGCAGGGCGGGACCTTACGAGCAGTACTTC.

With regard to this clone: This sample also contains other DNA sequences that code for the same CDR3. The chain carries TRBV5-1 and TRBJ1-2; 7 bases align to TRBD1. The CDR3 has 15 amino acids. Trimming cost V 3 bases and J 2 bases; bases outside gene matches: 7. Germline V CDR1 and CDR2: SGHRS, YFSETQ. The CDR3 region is CASSSTGTANYGYTF. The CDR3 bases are TGCGCCAGCAGCTCAACCGGGACAGCAAACTATGGCTACACCTTC.

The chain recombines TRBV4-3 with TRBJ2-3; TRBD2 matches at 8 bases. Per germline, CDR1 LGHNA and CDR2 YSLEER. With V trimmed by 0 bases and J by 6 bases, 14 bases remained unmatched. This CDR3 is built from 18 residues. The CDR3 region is CASSQDHFGREVSDTQYF. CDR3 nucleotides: TGCGCCAGCAGCCAAGATCATTTCGGGCGGGAGGTTTCGGATACGCAGTATTTT.

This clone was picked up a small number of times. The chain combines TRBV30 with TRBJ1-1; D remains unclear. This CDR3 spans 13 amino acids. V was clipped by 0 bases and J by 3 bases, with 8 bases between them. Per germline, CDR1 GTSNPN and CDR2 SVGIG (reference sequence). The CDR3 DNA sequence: TGTGCCTGGAGTGTACTGGTGTACACTGAAGCTTTCTTT. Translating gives CAWSVLVYTEAFF. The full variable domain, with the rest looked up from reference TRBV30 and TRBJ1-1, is SQTIHQWPATLVQPVGSPLSLECTVEGTSNPNLYWYRQAAGRGLQLLFYSVGIGQISSEVPQNLSASRPQDRQFILSSKKLLLSDSGFYLCAWSVLVYTEAFFGQGTRLTVV.